The 29 T cell receptor beta chains given below trace back to one sample, sequenced in a study of T cell responses to AZD1222 COVID-19 vaccine. Measured with immunoSEQ multiplex PCR; TCRdb has only the in-frame clones, and not every one. The sample records approximately 100,000 clones, 80% to 90% being singletons. The sample was peripheral blood, taken 28 days after the second AZD1222 dose. These receptors were taken from an adult who received the AZD1222 COVID-19 vaccine.

This chain links TRBV25-1 with TRBJ2-3, with D hard to call. The CDR3 consists of 14 residues. CDR1 is MGHDK, CDR2 SYGVNS, per germline. V was pared by 3 bases and J by 2 bases, with 9 bases between. The DNA of the CDR3 is TGTGCCAGCAGTGAGACCACCATCACAGATACGCAGTATTTT. Translation: CASSETTITDTQYF.

The J gene is TRBJ2-7, the V gene TRBV4-2; weak D call: TRBD2 (6 bases). The CDR3 has 15 residues. Germline lookup yields CDR1 LGHNA and CDR2 YNFKEQ. Trimming took off 4 bases at V and 3 bases at J, with 16 bases between the two ends. In nucleotides, the CDR3 is TGTGCCAGCAGCCCAAAGCGCGGGACTTACTACGAGCAGTACTTC. It codes for CASSPKRGTYYEQYF.

The rearrangement links TRBV5-1 to TRBJ2-5; tentatively, D is TRBD1 (5 bases). With 0 bases removed from V and 4 bases from J, the gap between germline ends came to 16 bases. Germline loops: CDR1 SGHRS, CDR2 YFSETQ. There are 16 residues in the CDR3. CDR3 coding DNA: TGCGCCAGCAGCTTGGGTAATCAGGGTTGGGGAGAGACCCAGTACTTC. Translation: CASSLGNQGWGETQYF.

V is TRBV7-9 and J is TRBJ1-1; D ambiguous. Germline CDR1 SEHNR, CDR2 FQNEAQ (reference sequence). Trimming removed 5 bases from V and 0 bases from J, with 13 bases in between. This CDR3 has 15 amino acids. The CDR3 sequence: CASSRAAGLNTEAFF. The CDR3 DNA sequence: TGTGCCAGCAGCCGCGCCGCGGGGTTGAACACTGAAGCTTTCTTT.

The chain joins TRBV2 to TRBJ2-3; D unresolved. The V gene's germline CDR1 is SNHLY and CDR2 FYNNEI. The CDR3 is 13 amino acids. Trimming removed 6 bases at V and 2 bases at J, with 9 bases between. This chain's CDR3 is CASSSVYTDTQYF. The CDR3 bases are TGTGCCAGCAGCAGCGTTTACACAGATACGCAGTATTTT.

The V gene is TRBV15, the J gene TRBJ2-1, with TRBD2 matching over 8 bases. The J segment lost 8 bases and the V segment lost 4 bases, leaving 10 bases of the junction unmatched. CDR1 and CDR2 from the germline V gene are LNHNV and YYDKDF (reference sequence). The CDR3 is 15 amino acids. CDR3 nucleotides: TGTGCCACCAGCACCCAAGCGGGAGCCAGTGATGAGCAGTTCTTC. Encoded protein: CATSTQAGASDEQFF.

The genes are TRBV19 and TRBJ1-1; D remains unclear. The germline V gene has CDR1 LNHDA and CDR2 SQIVND (reference sequence). Between the trimmed V and J ends, which lost 1 base and 2 bases, there was a span of 5 bases. CDR3 length equals 13 residues. DNA of the CDR3: TGTGCCAGTAGTATAGGGCGAAACACTGAAGCTTTCTTT. Its protein product is CASSIGRNTEAFF.

This clone was counted between two and nine times. The rearrangement uses TRBV13 and TRBJ1-5; D unclear. CDR1 is PRHDT and CDR2 is FYEKMQ in the germline V gene (reference sequence). V was shortened by 3 bases and J by 4 bases, with 7 bases between the two germline ends. This CDR3 has 13 residues. CDR3 loop: CASSFSPNQPQHF. For the CDR3, the DNA is TGTGCCAGCAGCTTCTCCCCAAATCAGCCCCAGCATTTT. The full variable domain, its missing parts supplied by reference TRBV13 and TRBJ1-5, is AAGVIQSPRHLIKEKRETATLKCYPIPRHDTVYWYQQGPGQDPQFLISFYEKMQSDKGSIPDRFSAQQFSDYHSELNMSSLELGDSALYFCASSFSPNQPQHFGDGTRLSIL.

The chain uses TRBV11-3 and TRBJ2-2; 9 bases are shared with TRBD2. This CDR3 has 17 amino acids. V lost 5 bases and J lost 6; bases outside the gene matches: 13. Germline V gene data show CDR1 as SGHNT and CDR2 as YENEEA. CDR3 nucleotide sequence: TGTGCCAGCAGCCCTTCGCGTGAGCGGGGGGACGCCGGGGAGCTGTTTTTT. This encodes CASSPSRERGDAGELFF.

V usage is TRBV7-6 and J usage is TRBJ2-5; 11 bases map to TRBD2. V lost 2 bases to trimming and J lost 5 bases; unmatched junction nucleotides: 10. This CDR3 has 17 amino acids. CDR1 is SGHVS, CDR2 FNYEAQ, per germline. For the CDR3, the DNA is TGTGCCAGCAGCTTAACTAGCGGGGGATCCTCGGGGGAGACCCAGTACTTC. Its protein is CASSLTSGGSSGETQYF.

V and J are TRBV6-5 and TRBJ1-2; no clear D gene. Between the trimmed V and J ends, which lost 0 bases and 7 bases, there was a span of 6 bases. CDR1 and CDR2 (germline): MNHEY, SVGAGI. The CDR3 is 12 residues long. CDR3 loop: CASSYSFGGYTF. DNA of the CDR3: TGTGCCAGCAGTTACTCGTTCGGTGGCTACACCTTC.

This chain joins TRBV29-1 and TRBJ2-1; D is perhaps TRBD2 (6 bases). The V and J ends lost 3 bases and 4 bases respectively, with 13 bases between them. The CDR3 is 14 amino acids. Germline CDR1 and CDR2: SQVTM and ANQGSEA. The CDR3 bases are TGCAGCGTTGATTTTAGCGGCTTATACAATGAGCAGTTCTTC. Its translation: CSVDFSGLYNEQFF.

The J gene is TRBJ2-3, the V gene TRBV5-1, with D tentatively TRBD1 or TRBD2 (5 bases each). The germline V gene has CDR1 SGHRS and CDR2 YFSETQ. Trimming shortened V by 4 bases and J by 6 bases, and 18 bases separated the two germline ends. The CDR3 is made up of 15 amino acids. DNA of the CDR3: TGCGCCAGCAGCCCGGACGTGGGAGCAGGGGATACGCAGTATTTT. This sequence encodes CASSPDVGAGDTQYF.

The V and J genes are TRBV9 and TRBJ1-2, with D unresolved. Trimming pared 0 bases from V and 7 bases from J, leaving 13 bases between. The germline gives CDR1 SGDLS, CDR2 YYNGEE. The CDR3 consists of 14 residues. CDR3 protein: CASSVGRGEAGYTF. CDR3 nucleotides: TGTGCCAGCAGCGTAGGCCGGGGAGAGGCTGGCTACACCTTC.

In the case of this clone: The junction departs from germline at one end; a sequencing error may be responsible. The chain couples TRBV2 to TRBJ1-2, with D hard to call. Germline V gene lookup returns CDR1 SNHLY and CDR2 FYNNEI. CDR3 length equals 13 residues. CDR3 nucleotide sequence: TGTGCCAGCAGTGGGGAAGATAACCATGGCTACACCTTC. Protein product: CASSGEDNHGYTF.

The sample holds a few counts of this clone. This chain links TRBV5-1 with TRBJ1-1; TRBD1 might be the D (6 bases). V gave up 1 base and J gave up 3 bases, with 10 bases separating them. This CDR3 comprises 14 residues. Germline V CDR1 and CDR2: SGHRS, YFSETQ. CDR3 sequence (DNA): TGCGCCAGCAGCTTGTTCCAGGGGTACACTGAAGCTTTCTTT. It yields the protein CASSLFQGYTEAFF.

This sequence joins TRBV29-1 and TRBJ2-1; tentatively, D is TRBD1 (6 bases). Germline CDR1 and CDR2: SQVTM and ANQGSEA. V lost 5 bases to trimming and J lost 7 bases, with 9 bases between them. The length of the CDR3 is 11 residues. The CDR3 nucleotides are TGCAGCGTTTACAGGGTAAATGAGCAGTTCTTC. It encodes CSVYRVNEQFF.

The chain couples TRBV28 to TRBJ2-1; TRBD2 matches 8 bases. J gave up 2 bases and V 2 bases, and 5 bases lay outside the gene matches. The CDR3 sequence is 16 residues long. CDR1 is MDHEN, CDR2 SYDVKM, per germline. The CDR3 reads CASSLPREGPYNEQFF. The CDR3 DNA follows: TGTGCCAGCAGTTTACCCCGGGAGGGGCCCTACAATGAGCAGTTCTTC.

The rearrangement links TRBV27 to TRBJ2-1, with 9 positions matching TRBD2. Germline CDR1 and CDR2: MNHEY and SMNVEV (reference sequence). V lost 2 bases, J lost 6 bases, and 2 bases stayed unmatched. The CDR3 is 14 residues long. CDR3 residues: CASSLAGGINEQFF. The CDR3 DNA reads as TGTGCCAGCAGTTTAGCGGGGGGGATCAATGAGCAGTTCTTC.

The chain joins TRBV5-4 to TRBJ1-1; a possible D gene is TRBD1 (6 bases). The CDR3 is made up of 16 amino acids. Germline V lookup: CDR1 SGHNT, CDR2 YYREEE (reference sequence). The V end lost 0 bases, the J end lost 5 bases, and 17 bases lay between the germline ends. CDR3 DNA: TGTGCCAGCAGCTTGGCCAGGACAGACAGAGGAACTGAAGCTTTCTTT. Amino acid sequence: CASSLARTDRGTEAFF.

The chain uses TRBV3-1 (or the pseudogene TRBV3-2) and TRBJ2-7; 14 nucleotides line up with TRBD2. Germline CDR1 and CDR2: LGHDT and YNNKEL (reference sequence). J gave up 3 bases and V 4 bases, and 8 bases lay outside the gene matches. CDR3 size: 17 residues. The CDR3 DNA follows: TGTGCCAGCAGCCGGGGGACTAGCGGGAGCCTGAACTACGAGCAGTACTTC. Protein: CASSRGTSGSLNYEQYF.

The V call is TRBV18, the J call TRBJ2-3, with 8 bases lining up with TRBD2. Germline loops: CDR1 KGHSH, CDR2 LQKENI. Unmatched junction bases numbered 5, after V lost 3 bases and J lost 3 bases. This CDR3 contains 15 residues. The CDR3 spells CASSPSGTSTDTQYF. Here the CDR3 DNA reads TGTGCCAGCTCACCTTCCGGGACTAGTACAGATACGCAGTATTTT.

CDR3 sequence reads: CASSQRNGELFF. The CDR3 nucleotides are TGTGCCAGCTCACAGAGGAACGGGGAGCTGTTTTTT. The J gene is TRBJ2-2, the V gene TRBV18; D gene uncertain. Germline loops: CDR1 KGHSH, CDR2 LQKENI. Trimming took 4 bases from V and 7 from J, leaving 7 bases between them. CDR3 length: 12 residues.

This chain joins TRBV7-3 and TRBJ2-7; tentatively, D is TRBD1 or TRBD2 (5 bases each). Trimming left V 5 bases short and J 6 bases short, with 20 bases between. The CDR3 runs to 15 residues. The germline gives CDR1 SGHTA, CDR2 FQGTGA. This CDR3 is CASSPRDLSPGEQYF. In DNA form, the CDR3 reads TGTGCCAGCAGCCCCCGGGACCTTAGTCCAGGCGAGCAGTACTTC.

The chain has TRBV5-8 and TRBJ2-7; D is possibly TRBD2 (5 bases). The V end was cut by 4 bases, the J end by 6 bases, with 11 bases between. The CDR3 contains 12 residues. From germline, CDR1 is SGHTS and CDR2 YDEGEE. The CDR3: CASSPGLREQYF. In DNA, the CDR3 is TGTGCCAGCAGCCCGGGATTACGCGAGCAGTACTTC.

The chain recombines TRBV4-1 with TRBJ1-2; the match to TRBD1 covers 7 bases. The germline gives CDR1 MGHRA, CDR2 YSYEKL. The CDR3 is 16 residues long. V lost 1 base to trimming and J lost 1 base; unmatched junction nucleotides: 6. The CDR3 DNA is TGCGCCAGCAGCCAAGGGTCGACAGGGCTTAACTATGGCTACACCTTC. Translation: CASSQGSTGLNYGYTF.

The chain is built from TRBV7-9 and TRBJ1-4; 11 bases are shared with TRBD1. The CDR3 length is 18 residues. Trimming cost V 7 bases and J 8 bases; bases outside gene matches: 18. Per germline, CDR1 SEHNR and CDR2 FQNEAQ (reference sequence). CDR3 amino acids: CASTSGGQGASSGEKLFF. The CDR3 DNA reads TGTGCCAGCACCTCAGGTGGACAGGGGGCGTCCTCAGGGGAAAAACTGTTTTTT.

V gene TRBV7-2 combines with J gene TRBJ2-1, with 9 bases aligning to TRBD1. The CDR3 consists of 15 residues. After removal of 1 base from V and 7 bases from J, the junction contained 5 bases not matched to a gene. Germline assignment: CDR1 SGHTA and CDR2 FQGNSA. The CDR3 sequence is CASSLEGQGWNEQFF. In DNA form, the CDR3 reads TGTGCCAGCAGCTTAGAAGGACAGGGGTGGAATGAGCAGTTCTTC. Variable domain in full (rest from reference TRBV7-2 and TRBJ2-1): GAGVSQSPSNKVTEKGKDVELRCDPISGHTALYWYRQSLGQGLEFLIYFQGNSAPDKSGLPSDRFSAERTGGSVSTLTIQRTQQEDSAVYLCASSLEGQGWNEQFFGPGTRLTVL.

With regard to this clone: At the DNA level, this CDR3 is encoded by other sequences in the same sample as well. J is TRBJ1-2 and V is TRBV4-3, with a tentative D call TRBD1 (5 bases). This CDR3 has 15 residues. The V and J ends lost 0 bases and 2 bases respectively, with 10 bases between them. Germline V CDR1 and CDR2: LGHNA, YSLEER. CDR3 region: CASSQDRGGNYGYTF. CDR3 coding DNA: TGCGCCAGCAGCCAAGATCGGGGGGGGAACTATGGCTACACCTTC.